These T cell receptor beta chains were read from a single sample in a study of cytomegalovirus exposure and HLA in healthy donors. Generated by immunoSEQ multiplex PCR, the TCRdb table keeps only in-frame clones and is missing some. This sample carries some 190,000 clones, around 83% of them seen once, and the ten largest clones take 1.5% to 2%. The sequenced sample was PBMCs. These receptors all stem from a man aged 40-49 years in good health and CMV-seropositive. Both conserved end residues are part of each CDR3. D genes are given only for firm matches. Rows give clone size only sometimes, using once, few, many, or a class for an expanded clone.

clone size	V gene	D gene	J gene	CDR3 protein	CDR3 DNA
few	TRBV27	TRBD1	TRBJ1-2	CASSSGTGVGYTF	TGTGCCAGCAGTTCCGGGACAGGGGTTGGCTACACCTTC
-	TRBV5-1	-	TRBJ2-3	CASSLDAGSTDTQYF	TGCGCCAGCAGCTTGGATGCGGGAAGCACAGATACGCAGTATTTT
-	TRBV10-3	TRBD2	TRBJ2-1	CAIRDRTSGGNNEQFF	TGTGCCATCAGGGATAGGACTAGCGGGGGGAACAATGAGCAGTTCTTC
-	TRBV7-2	-	TRBJ1-2	CASSLWGQGGYTF	TGTGCCAGCAGCTTATGGGGGCAGGGTGGCTACACCTTC
-	TRBV13	-	TRBJ1-2	CASSLGTLSSYGYTF	TGTGCCAGCAGCTTGGGGACACTATCTTCCTATGGCTACACCTTC
-	TRBV29-1	-	TRBJ1-1	CSVAPGGYTEAFF	TGCAGCGTTGCACCCGGAGGGTACACTGAAGCTTTCTTT
-	TRBV10-1	TRBD2	TRBJ2-1	CASSGSGSSYNEQFF	TGCGCCAGCAGTGGGAGCGGGAGCTCCTACAATGAGCAGTTCTTC
-	TRBV5-5	TRBD2	TRBJ2-7	CASSFWGLPDEQYF	TGTGCCAGCAGCTTTTGGGGACTACCCGACGAGCAGTACTTC
-	TRBV2	-	TRBJ2-1	CASSVFGMAAGREQFF	TGTGCCAGCAGTGTCTTCGGGATGGCGGCGGGACGGGAGCAGTTCTTC
-	TRBV5-4	-	TRBJ1-2	CASSLQGRSNYGYTF	TGTGCCAGCAGCTTACAGGGAAGGTCAAACTATGGCTACACCTTC
-	TRBV6-6	TRBD1	TRBJ1-5	CASIDRESNQPQHF	TGTGCCAGCATCGACAGGGAAAGCAATCAGCCCCAGCATTTT
-	TRBV30	-	TRBJ1-1	CAWSVRGLNTEAFF	TGTGCCTGGAGTGTGAGAGGGTTGAACACTGAAGCTTTCTTT
-	TRBV6-1	-	TRBJ1-2	CASSITGNYGYTF	TGTGCCAGCAGTATAACAGGGAACTATGGCTACACCTTC
-	TRBV11-1	-	TRBJ2-1	CASSLKRGLNNEQFF	TGTGCCAGCAGCTTAAAGAGAGGGCTCAACAATGAGCAGTTCTTC
-	TRBV7-2	TRBD1	TRBJ1-3	CASSRQGHGGNTIYF	TGTGCCAGCAGCCGACAGGGGCACGGTGGAAACACCATATATTTT
-	TRBV27	-	TRBJ2-3	CASSLARVADTQYF	TGTGCCAGCAGTTTAGCCAGGGTGGCAGATACGCAGTATTTT
-	TRBV6-1	TRBD2	TRBJ2-1	CASRASGGVVNEQFF	TGTGCCAGCCGAGCTAGCGGGGGTGTAGTCAATGAGCAGTTCTTC
-	TRBV10-3	-	TRBJ1-5	CAISESGSNQPQHF	TGTGCCATCAGTGAGTCCGGTTCTAATCAGCCCCAGCATTTT
-	TRBV2	TRBD1	TRBJ1-5	CASSLGQGPAQPQHF	TGTGCCAGCAGTCTTGGACAGGGGCCGGCTCAGCCCCAGCATTTT
-	TRBV6-5	-	TRBJ2-1	CASSPSSYNEQFF	TGTGCCAGCAGTCCGAGCTCCTACAATGAGCAGTTCTTC
-	TRBV20-1	-	TRBJ1-2	CSAEAVYDYTF	TGCAGTGCGGAGGCAGTCTATGACTACACCTTC
-	TRBV15	TRBD1	TRBJ2-2	CATSRKRQGTGELFF	TGTGCCACCAGCAGAAAAAGACAGGGAACCGGGGAGCTGTTTTTT
-	TRBV6-6	-	TRBJ1-1	CASSYSGRRNTEAFF	TGTGCCAGCAGTTACTCGGGTCGGAGGAACACTGAAGCTTTCTTT
-	TRBV6-1	-	TRBJ1-2	CASTSRGTGYYGYTF	TGTGCCAGCACCTCACGGGGTACAGGGTACTATGGCTACACCTTC
-	TRBV29-1	TRBD2	TRBJ2-1	CSVPWGGPMDEQFF	TGCAGCGTCCCCTGGGGAGGGCCTATGGATGAGCAGTTCTTC
-	TRBV1	-	TRBJ2-2	CTSSEGLPRTGELFF	TGCACCAGCAGCGAAGGACTCCCTAGAACCGGGGAGCTGTTTTTT
-	TRBV5-1	-	TRBJ2-3	CASSLEPEGQDTQYF	TGCGCCAGCAGCTTGGAGCCCGAGGGCCAAGATACGCAGTATTTT
-	TRBV18	-	TRBJ2-7	CASSPPGLTYEQYF	TGTGCCAGCTCACCGCCGGGACTTACCTACGAGCAGTACTTC
-	TRBV6-1	TRBD2	TRBJ2-3	CASTNAGGADTQYF	TGTGCCAGCACTAACGCGGGAGGCGCAGATACGCAGTATTTT
-	TRBV5-1	-	TRBJ2-3	CASSVTRSTDTQYF	TGCGCCAGCAGCGTGACTAGAAGCACAGATACGCAGTATTTT
-	TRBV5-6	-	TRBJ2-3	CASSAENTQYF	TGTGCCAGCAGCGCAGAAAATACGCAGTATTTT
-	TRBV5-5	-	TRBJ1-4	CASSPQGVGEKLFF	TGTGCCAGCAGCCCACAGGGTGTTGGTGAAAAACTGTTTTTT